A selection of T cell receptor beta chains follows, all from one sample in a study of T-cell reconstitution after alpha-beta-depleted transplantation in children. TCRdb re-called the PCR reads through MiXCR, storing one row per CDR3 protein. The sample consists of hundreds of thousands of distinct CDR3 sequences, around 13% of them appearing once. Source: PBMCs, mostly from graft donor cells, taken 360 days after TCRalphabeta/CD19-depleted stem cell transplant. All receptors come from a male patient between 5 and 17 years old who had a stem cell transplant for acute myeloid leukemia, so the T cells may come from the graft donor. Each CDR3 is given with its conserved first and last residue. The D gene is left open where the match is weak. The size entry is marked missing in some rows and otherwise reads once, few, many or a size class.

CASSMSGLGGETQYF | TGTGCCAGCAGCATGTCGGGACTAGGGGGCGAGACCCAGTACTTC | TRBV7-3 | NA | TRBJ2-5 | NA
CASSLMLRTGRGETQYF | TGTGCCAGCAGTCTAATGCTTCGGACAGGTCGCGGAGAGACCCAGTACTTC | TRBV28 | TRBD1 | TRBJ2-5 | few
CSAAGGAKNIQYF | TGCAGCGCCGCTGGGGGTGCCAAAAACATTCAGTACTTC | TRBV29-1 | NA | TRBJ2-4 | few
CASSFFGGEQYF | TGTGCCAGCAGCTTCTTTGGTGGCGAGCAGTACTTC | TRBV7-2 | NA | TRBJ2-7 | many
CASSLKRTPSTEAFF | TGTGCCAGCAGCCTTAAACGGACCCCGAGCACTGAAGCTTTCTTT | TRBV14 | NA | TRBJ1-1 | NA
CASSKGPPTDTQYF | TGCGCCAGCAGCAAGGGACCACCCACAGATACGCAGTATTTT | TRBV5-1 | NA | TRBJ2-3 | many
CASTKPQGTNTGELFF | TGTGCCAGCACCAAACCACAGGGCACCAACACCGGGGAGCTGTTTTTT | TRBV2 | NA | TRBJ2-2 | NA
CSVDIRSDGNTIYF | TGCAGCGTTGATATCCGCAGTGATGGAAACACCATATATTTT | TRBV29-1 | NA | TRBJ1-3 | few
CSAFGGLGSYEQYF | TGCAGTGCGTTTGGCGGGCTGGGTTCCTACGAGCAGTACTTC | TRBV20-1 | NA | TRBJ2-7 | few
CSARDGPTSTDTQYF | TGCAGTGCTAGAGACGGACCTACTAGCACAGATACGCAGTATTTT | TRBV20-1 | NA | TRBJ2-3 | few
CASSRTSGDRSNEQFF | TGTGCCAGTAGTAGGACTAGCGGGGACCGAAGCAATGAGCAGTTCTTC | TRBV19 | TRBD2 | TRBJ2-1 | NA
CASSLGTGEAGELFF | TGTGCTAGCAGCTTGGGGACAGGGGAGGCCGGGGAGCTGTTTTTT | TRBV7-7 | TRBD1 | TRBJ2-2 | few
CAWRPPSKMRAWKNEKLFF | TGTGCCTGGAGGCCCCCGAGTAAAATGCGGGCGTGGAAAAATGAAAAACTGTTTTTT | TRBV30 | NA | TRBJ1-4 | NA
CATSRDPWTGGFWTEAFF | TGTGCCACCAGCAGAGATCCGTGGACAGGGGGTTTCTGGACTGAAGCTTTCTTT | TRBV15 | TRBD1 | TRBJ1-1 | NA
CSASEGAWADTQYF | TGCAGTGCTAGCGAGGGGGCGTGGGCAGATACGCAGTATTTT | TRBV20-1 | TRBD1 | TRBJ2-3 | many
CASSPGALSTDTQYF | TGTGCCAGCAGTCCCGGGGCCTTGAGCACAGATACGCAGTATTTT | TRBV6-2/TRBV6-3 | NA | TRBJ2-3 | few